This T cell receptor beta chain was captured in a study of blood T cell repertoires in COVID-19. Background on the study: Donors in the United States, Italy and Spain gave samples during acute or convalescent COVID-19. T cells, B-cell-depleted T cells, or PBMCs provided the cDNA or gDNA that served as material.

In the source study's methods: Using reference gene primer amplification, nucleated cell counts were estimated. Profiling relied on immunoSEQ multiplex PCR, and the TCRdb table lists in-frame clones only, not all of them. The V and J calls and clone size were taken over from that table, and D and trimming were inferred from the DNA. The sample shows under 60,000 clones, 90% of them seen only once. Germline loops: CDR1 DFQATT, CDR2 SNEGSKA (reference sequence). Trimming shortened V by 5 bases and J by 4 bases, and 9 bases separated the two germline ends. The CDR3 runs 11 residues. V is TRBV20-1 and J is TRBJ2-7; D may be TRBD1 (5 bases). The origin of this receptor is a human donor in a cohort sampled during active COVID-19. Material: peripheral blood. The CDR3 sequence: CSAPDRYEQYF. The CDR3 bases are TGCAGTGCTCCAGACAGATACGAGCAGTACTTC.